A selection of T cell receptor beta chains follows, all from one sample in a study of cytomegalovirus exposure and HLA in healthy donors. Only in-frame clones appear in the TCRdb table, and some are missing; sequencing was by immunoSEQ multiplex PCR. The sample lists 170,000 or so clones; 70% to 85% were seen once. The sample was PBMCs. All receptors derive from a woman aged 30 to 39 in good health and CMV-seropositive. CDR3s include the opening cysteine and the closing phenylalanine or tryptophan. Fields, in order: V gene, J gene, CDR3 protein.

>TRBV10-3|TRBJ1-5
CAISGQNQPQHF
>TRBV6-6|TRBJ2-3
CASSSLIAGDTDTQYF
>TRBV18|TRBJ2-1
CASSPGRAGAYNEQFF
>TRBV6-1|TRBJ2-3
CASSDGTGSDTQYF
>TRBV5-1|TRBJ2-5
CASSLEGLAGGPTGFETQYF
>TRBV7-8|TRBJ2-7
CASSRTIAGGSERYF
>TRBV6-6|TRBJ2-7
CASSPSGRAYEQYF
>TRBV6-1|TRBJ2-3
CASSDTLGLAGAFGDTQYF
>TRBV7-6|TRBJ1-1
CASSPHSAGRLAFF
>TRBV27|TRBJ2-2
CASTLTSENTGELFF
>TRBV2|TRBJ2-1
CASNSLALSYNEQFF
>TRBV7-3|TRBJ2-3
CASSLTSSTDTQYF
>TRBV6-6|TRBJ2-1
CASSQGAGLLDNEQFF
>TRBV7-2|TRBJ2-1
CASSPTWASVTDNEQFF
>TRBV28|TRBJ1-1
CASIQGAIGLNTEAFF
>TRBV28|TRBJ2-5
CASSARGTSGKGAKTQYF
>TRBV27|TRBJ2-5
CASSPQMQAETQYF
>TRBV4-3|TRBJ2-7
CASSQGRYEQYF
>TRBV5-1|.
CASSSLAGGSLYEQYF
>TRBV6-5|TRBJ2-1
CASRSGVFYNEQFF
>TRBV18|TRBJ2-1
CASSPLGTSLLGNEQFF
>TRBV19|TRBJ1-5
CASSPLDRENQPQHF
>TRBV2|TRBJ2-3
CASHLGGTDTQYF
>TRBV7-6|TRBJ2-1
CASSLTQGLSYNEQFF
>TRBV2|TRBJ2-7
CASSLDREDEQYF
>TRBV10-3|TRBJ1-3
CAINRDRDTIYF
>TRBV6-6|TRBJ2-3
CASSYSRDYNTQYF
>TRBV4-1|TRBJ2-7
CASSQRGGGPYEQYF
>TRBV10-3|TRBJ2-1
CAISDSGTGYLGEQFF
>TRBV6-5|TRBJ1-1
CASSPEQMNTEAFF
>TRBV5-4|TRBJ1-2
CASSLPSGQTGYGYTF
>TRBV4-3|TRBJ1-4
CASSQSRTGGRGANEKLFF
>TRBV5-6|TRBJ1-2
CASRVGQNYGYTF
>TRBV6-5|TRBJ2-2
CASHPPGGTGELFF
>TRBV27|TRBJ2-3
CASSRSGGPDTQYF
>TRBV7-9|TRBJ2-7
CSSSLGVTVSSYEQYF
>TRBV10-3|TRBJ2-2
CATNSGRSGNTGELFF
>TRBV7-9|TRBJ1-1
CASSEGVGRDTEAFF
>TRBV18|TRBJ2-2
CASCPTIREGTGELFF
>TRBV6-6|TRBJ1-5
CASRETGGSNQPQHF
>TRBV9|TRBJ2-7
CASSVAFGGAGDDEQYF
>TRBV28|TRBJ1-5
CASIGGRVGQPQHF
>TRBV5-1|TRBJ2-3
CASSLEGQGSTDTQYF
>TRBV19|TRBJ1-5
CASSISPNQPQHF
>TRBV6-5|TRBJ2-7
CASSPGLAASYEQYF
>TRBV2|TRBJ1-3
CASSEFKQASGNTIYF
>TRBV25-1|TRBJ2-7
CASSEWGYSYEQYF
>TRBV10-1|TRBJ2-7
CVGQVPYEQYF
>TRBV6-1|TRBJ1-2
CASSYRQAADGYTF
>TRBV11-3|TRBJ2-3
CASTVTGEKDTQYF
>TRBV5-3|TRBJ2-7
CARSPRDRDYEQYF
>TRBV28|TRBJ1-5
CASSGGQGGLNQPQHF
>TRBV9|TRBJ2-3
CASAPGLAGFSTDTQYF
>TRBV19|TRBJ1-4
CASSGGGLDEKLFF
>TRBV9|TRBJ1-5
CASSVDHNYQPQHF
>TRBV5-6|TRBJ2-7
CASSWGTGTYEQYF
>TRBV5-4|TRBJ2-3
CASSSSGGSLKDTQYF